This TCR beta chain derives from a study of shared clonotypes between healthy human individuals. Study at large: The plates for each donor numbered three CD4 naive, three CD4 memory, two CD8 naive and one CD8 memory.

A note on this clone: The target antigen is unknown.

Germline V gene sequence: CDR1 SGHAT, CDR2 FQNNGV. The V and J ends lost 2 bases and 0 bases respectively, with 7 bases between them. The CDR3 has 14 amino acids. Whole-study results and caveats: Sequencing depth was expected to influence donor clonotype sharing.

Each subset's genomic DNA was split evenly across several immunoSEQ plates. Produced via immunoSEQ multiplex PCR; TCRdb's table is partial and in-frame only. The table has about 92,000 clones, roughly three quarters seen once. The sample consisted of memory CD8+ T cells sorted from blood. Subset described: CD45RO+ cells pooled with CCR7-negative TemRA cells. J is TRBJ1-1 and V is TRBV11-2; D ambiguous. The TCR was taken from a young man in good health. Written as DNA, the CDR3 is TGTGCCAGCAGCTTAACAGACTTGAACACTGAAGCTTTCTTT. This sequence encodes CASSLTDLNTEAFF.